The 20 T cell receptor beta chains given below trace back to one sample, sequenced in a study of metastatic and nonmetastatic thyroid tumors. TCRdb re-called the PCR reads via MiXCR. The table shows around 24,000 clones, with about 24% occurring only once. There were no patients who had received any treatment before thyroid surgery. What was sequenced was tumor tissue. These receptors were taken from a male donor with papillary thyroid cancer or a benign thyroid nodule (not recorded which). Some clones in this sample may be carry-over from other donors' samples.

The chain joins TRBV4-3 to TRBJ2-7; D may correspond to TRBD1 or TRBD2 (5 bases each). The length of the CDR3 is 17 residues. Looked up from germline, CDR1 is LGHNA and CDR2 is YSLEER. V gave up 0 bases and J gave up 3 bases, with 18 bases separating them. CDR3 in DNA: TGCGCCAGCAGCCAAGAGGGGGTTTTCGGACTTAACTACGAGCAGTACTTC. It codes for CASSQEGVFGLNYEQYF.

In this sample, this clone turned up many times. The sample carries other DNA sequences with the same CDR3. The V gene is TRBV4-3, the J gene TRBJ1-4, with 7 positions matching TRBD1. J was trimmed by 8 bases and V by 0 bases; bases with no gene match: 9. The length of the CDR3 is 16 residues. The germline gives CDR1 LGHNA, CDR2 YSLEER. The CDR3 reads CASSQDLGQGGEKLFF. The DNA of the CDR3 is TGCGCCAGCAGCCAAGATCTTGGGCAGGGGGGCGAAAAACTGTTTTTT.

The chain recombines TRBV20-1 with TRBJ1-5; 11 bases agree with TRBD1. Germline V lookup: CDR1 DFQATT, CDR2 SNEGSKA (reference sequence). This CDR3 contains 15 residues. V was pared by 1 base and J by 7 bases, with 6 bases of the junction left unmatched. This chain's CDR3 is CSARARTGGGQPQHF. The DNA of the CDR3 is TGCAGTGCTAGAGCCCGGACAGGGGGCGGGCAGCCCCAGCATTTT.

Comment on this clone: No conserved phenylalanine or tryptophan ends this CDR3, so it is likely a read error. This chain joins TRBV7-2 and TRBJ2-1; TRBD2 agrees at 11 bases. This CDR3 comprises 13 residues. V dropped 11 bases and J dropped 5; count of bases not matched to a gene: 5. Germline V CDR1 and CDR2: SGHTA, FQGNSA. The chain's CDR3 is CAWGLAVDNEQFS. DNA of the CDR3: TGTGCCTGGGGACTAGCGGTAGACAATGAGCAGTTCTCC.

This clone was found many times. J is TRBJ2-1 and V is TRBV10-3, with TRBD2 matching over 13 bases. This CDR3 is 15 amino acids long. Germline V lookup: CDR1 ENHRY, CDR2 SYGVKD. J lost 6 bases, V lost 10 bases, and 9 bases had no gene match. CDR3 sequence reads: CATLPLAGGTNEQFF. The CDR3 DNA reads TGTGCCACCCTTCCACTAGCGGGAGGGACCAATGAGCAGTTCTTC.

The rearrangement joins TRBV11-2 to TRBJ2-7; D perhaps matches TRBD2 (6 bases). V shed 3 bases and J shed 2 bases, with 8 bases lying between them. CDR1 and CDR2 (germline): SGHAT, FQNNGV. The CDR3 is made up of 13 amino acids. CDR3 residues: CASSFSGTYEQYF. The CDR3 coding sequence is TGTGCCAGCAGCTTTAGCGGTACCTACGAGCAGTACTTC.

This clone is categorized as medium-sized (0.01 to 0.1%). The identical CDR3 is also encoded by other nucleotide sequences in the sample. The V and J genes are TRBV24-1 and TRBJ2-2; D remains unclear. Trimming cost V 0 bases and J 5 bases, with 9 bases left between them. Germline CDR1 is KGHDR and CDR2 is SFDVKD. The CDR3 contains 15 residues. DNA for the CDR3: TGTGCCACCAGTGATTTGTTGCTGGGTACCGGGGAGCTGTTTTTT. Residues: CATSDLLLGTGELFF.

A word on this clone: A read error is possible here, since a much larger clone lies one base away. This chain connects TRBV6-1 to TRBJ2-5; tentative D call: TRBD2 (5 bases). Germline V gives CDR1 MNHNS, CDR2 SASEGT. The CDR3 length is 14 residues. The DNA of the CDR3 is TGTGCCAGCAGTGAGGCCCCAAGCGGAGAGACCCATTACTTC. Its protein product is CASSEAPSGETHYF.

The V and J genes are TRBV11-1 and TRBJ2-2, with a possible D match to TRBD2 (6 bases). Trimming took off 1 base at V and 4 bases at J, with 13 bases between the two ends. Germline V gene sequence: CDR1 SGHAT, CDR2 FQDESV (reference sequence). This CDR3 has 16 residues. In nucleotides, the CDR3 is TGTGCCAGCAGCTTAGTTTTACTAGCTTCCACCGGGGAGCTGTTTTTT. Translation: CASSLVLLASTGELFF.

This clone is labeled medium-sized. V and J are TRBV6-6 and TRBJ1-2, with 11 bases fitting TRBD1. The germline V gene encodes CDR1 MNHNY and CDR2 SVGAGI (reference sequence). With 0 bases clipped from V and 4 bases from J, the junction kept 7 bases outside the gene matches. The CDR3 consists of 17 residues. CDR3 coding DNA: TGTGCCAGCAGTTACTCGGGTGCAGGGACAGGGGGCTATGGCTACACCTTC. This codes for CASSYSGAGTGGYGYTF.

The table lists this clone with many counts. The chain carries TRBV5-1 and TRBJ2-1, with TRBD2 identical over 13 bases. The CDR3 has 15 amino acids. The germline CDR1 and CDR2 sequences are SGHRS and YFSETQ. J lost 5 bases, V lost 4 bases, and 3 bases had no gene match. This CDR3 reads CASSPGLAGDNEQFF. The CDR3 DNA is TGCGCCAGCAGCCCCGGACTAGCGGGAGACAATGAGCAGTTCTTC.

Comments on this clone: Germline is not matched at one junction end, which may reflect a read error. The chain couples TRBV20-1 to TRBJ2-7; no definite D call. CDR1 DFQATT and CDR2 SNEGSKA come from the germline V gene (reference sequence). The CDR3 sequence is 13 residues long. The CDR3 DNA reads TGCAGTGCTATTGACGGTGAACCCTACGAGCGGTACTTC. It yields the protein CSAIDGEPYERYF.

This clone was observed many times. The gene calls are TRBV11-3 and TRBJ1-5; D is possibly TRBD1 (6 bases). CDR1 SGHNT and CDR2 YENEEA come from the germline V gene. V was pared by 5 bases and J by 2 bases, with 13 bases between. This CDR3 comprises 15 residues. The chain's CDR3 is CASSPRGTGNQPQHF. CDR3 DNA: TGTGCCAGCAGCCCCAGGGGAACTGGCAATCAGCCCCAGCATTTT. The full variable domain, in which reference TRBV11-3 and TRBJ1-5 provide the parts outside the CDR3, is EAGVVQSPRYKIIEKKQPVAFWCNPISGHNTLYWYLQNLGQGPELLIRYENEEAVDDSQLPKDRFSAERLKGVDSTLKIQPAELGDSAVYLCASSPRGTGNQPQHFGDGTRLSIL.

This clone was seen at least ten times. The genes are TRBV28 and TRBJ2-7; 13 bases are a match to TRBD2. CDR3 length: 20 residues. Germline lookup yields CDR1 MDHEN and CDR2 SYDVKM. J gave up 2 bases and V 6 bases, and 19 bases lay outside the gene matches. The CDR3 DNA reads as TGTGCCAGCAGCCGCACCTTACTAGCGGGAGGGACTTCTTTCCCCTACGAGCAGTACTTC. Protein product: CASSRTLLAGGTSFPYEQYF. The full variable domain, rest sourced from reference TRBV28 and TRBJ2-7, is DVKVTQSSRYLVKRTGEKVFLECVQDMDHENMFWYRQDPGLGLRLIYFSYDVKMKEKGDIPEGYSVSREKKERFSLILESASTNQTSMYLCASSRTLLAGGTSFPYEQYFGPGTRLTVT.

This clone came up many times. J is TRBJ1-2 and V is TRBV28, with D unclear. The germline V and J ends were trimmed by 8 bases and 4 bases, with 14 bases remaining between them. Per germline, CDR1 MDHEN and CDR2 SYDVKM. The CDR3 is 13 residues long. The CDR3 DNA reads TGTGCCAGCTGCAGAGTCGAGGGCTATGGCTACACCTTC. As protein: CASCRVEGYGYTF.

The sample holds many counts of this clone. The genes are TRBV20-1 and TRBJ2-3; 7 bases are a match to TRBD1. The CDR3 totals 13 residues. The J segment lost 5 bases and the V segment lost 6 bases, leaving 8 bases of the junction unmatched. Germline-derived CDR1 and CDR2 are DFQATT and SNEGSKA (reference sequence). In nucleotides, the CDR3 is TGCAGTGCAACAGGGGATGCTGAAGATACGCAGTATTTT. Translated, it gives CSATGDAEDTQYF.

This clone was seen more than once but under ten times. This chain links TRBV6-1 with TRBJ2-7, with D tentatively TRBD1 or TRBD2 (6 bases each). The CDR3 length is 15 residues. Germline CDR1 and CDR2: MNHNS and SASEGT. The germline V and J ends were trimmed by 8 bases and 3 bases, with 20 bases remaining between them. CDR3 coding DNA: TGTGCCAGCGTGGAGGAGGGGGACCTCTACTACGAGCAGTACTTC. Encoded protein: CASVEEGDLYYEQYF.

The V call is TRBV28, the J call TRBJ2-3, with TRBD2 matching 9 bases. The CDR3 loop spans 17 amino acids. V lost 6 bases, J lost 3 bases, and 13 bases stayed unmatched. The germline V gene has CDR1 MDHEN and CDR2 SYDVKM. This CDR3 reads CASRLAGLGSSTDTQYF. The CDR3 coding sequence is TGTGCCAGCAGGCTAGCGGGATTGGGGAGTAGTACAGATACGCAGTATTTT.

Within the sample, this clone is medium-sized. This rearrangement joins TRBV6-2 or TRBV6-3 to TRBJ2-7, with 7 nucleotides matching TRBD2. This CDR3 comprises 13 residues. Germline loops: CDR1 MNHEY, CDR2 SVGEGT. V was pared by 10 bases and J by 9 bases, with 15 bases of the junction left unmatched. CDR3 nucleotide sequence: TGTGCCACCGAAGCGGGAATGCCATCACTGCAGTACTTC. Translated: CATEAGMPSLQYF.

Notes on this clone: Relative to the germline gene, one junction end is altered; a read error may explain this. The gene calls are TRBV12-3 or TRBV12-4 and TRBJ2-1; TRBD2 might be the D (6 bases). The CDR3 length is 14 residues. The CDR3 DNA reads TGTGCCATTTACAGGCCCGAGGACTACTATGAGCAGTTCTTC. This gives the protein CAIYRPEDYYEQFF.